This is a list of T cell receptor beta chains from one sample in a study of CD8+ T cells in alopecia areata. The table came from immunoSEQ multiplex PCR; TCRdb's copy has only in-frame clones and leaves some out. The repertoire holds around 190,000 clones, 45% to 70% seen once, with roughly 5.3% in the top ten. The sequencing input was CD8+ T cells sorted from blood. Receptor source: a human donor in good health. Both conserved end residues are part of each CDR3. Each record gives: J gene, clone size, D gene, V gene, CDR3 protein, CDR3 DNA. A D gene is named only where the DNA matches it firmly. Clone size is stated in some rows and not others, as once, few, many or a class when expanded.

j_call: TRBJ2-4; clone_size: -; d_call: -; v_call: TRBV2; cdr3_aa: CASSVGQNLAKNIQYF; cdr3_nt: TGTGCCAGCAGTGTAGGGCAAAACCTAGCCAAAAACATTCAGTACTTC
j_call: TRBJ2-1; clone_size: -; d_call: -; v_call: TRBV30; cdr3_aa: CAWKGLPPEQFF; cdr3_nt: TGTGCCTGGAAGGGACTCCCCCCTGAGCAGTTCTTC
j_call: TRBJ2-7; clone_size: -; d_call: -; v_call: TRBV11-1; cdr3_aa: CASSLIGYEQYF; cdr3_nt: TGTGCCAGCAGCCTAATTGGCTACGAGCAGTACTTC
j_call: TRBJ1-1; clone_size: -; d_call: TRBD1; v_call: TRBV4-1; cdr3_aa: CASSQDTGTVEAFF; cdr3_nt: TGCGCCAGCAGCCAAGACACTGGGACAGTTGAAGCTTTCTTT
j_call: TRBJ2-5; clone_size: few; d_call: TRBD1; v_call: TRBV29-1; cdr3_aa: CSVDTGTVETQYF; cdr3_nt: TGCAGCGTTGACACCGGGACAGTAGAGACCCAGTACTTC
j_call: TRBJ1-1; clone_size: -; d_call: TRBD1; v_call: TRBV2; cdr3_aa: CANILKTGGTEAFF; cdr3_nt: TGTGCCAACATACTCAAGACAGGGGGGACTGAAGCTTTCTTT
j_call: TRBJ2-3; clone_size: -; d_call: -; v_call: TRBV29-1; cdr3_aa: CSVEEGRTDTQYF; cdr3_nt: TGCAGCGTTGAAGAGGGGCGGACAGATACGCAGTATTTT
j_call: TRBJ1-1; clone_size: -; d_call: TRBD1; v_call: TRBV27; cdr3_aa: CASGKQGAGTEAFF; cdr3_nt: TGTGCCAGCGGGAAACAGGGGGCTGGCACTGAAGCTTTCTTT
j_call: TRBJ1-1; clone_size: -; d_call: -; v_call: TRBV4-1; cdr3_aa: CASSQDSGATEAFF; cdr3_nt: TGCGCCAGCAGCCAAGATAGCGGGGCCACTGAAGCTTTCTTT
j_call: TRBJ2-7; clone_size: -; d_call: TRBD1; v_call: TRBV5-1; cdr3_aa: CASSVGLPGQGVGAQYF; cdr3_nt: TGCGCCAGCAGCGTAGGACTTCCGGGACAGGGAGTTGGGGCGCAGTACTTC
j_call: TRBJ1-2; clone_size: -; d_call: -; v_call: TRBV7-2; cdr3_aa: CASSSSRDLGGYTF; cdr3_nt: TGTGCCAGCAGCTCGTCCCGGGACTTAGGAGGCTACACCTTC
j_call: TRBJ2-5; clone_size: -; d_call: -; v_call: TRBV4-1; cdr3_aa: CASSHPTGPLGETQYF; cdr3_nt: TGCGCCAGCAGCCACCCAACGGGGCCGCTCGGGGAGACCCAGTACTTC
j_call: TRBJ2-7; clone_size: once; d_call: TRBD1; v_call: TRBV7-2; cdr3_aa: CASSPDRDAYEQYF; cdr3_nt: TGTGCCAGCAGCCCGGACAGGGACGCCTACGAGCAGTACTTC